The text below deals with one T cell receptor (beta chain). Its antigen is as yet unknown. The same CDR3 arises from other DNA sequences in this sample as well. Germline-derived CDR1 and CDR2 are SGHTA and FQGNSA. Deletions cut 2 bases from V and 1 base from J, with 6 bases between. The CDR3 spans 13 residues. The sample comes from a study of shared clonotypes between healthy human individuals. Study conclusions and caveats: Genetic and exposure-history diversity was limited by the few donors.

This table comes from immunoSEQ multiplex PCR, and its TCRdb copy is limited to in-frame clones, with some not included. The sample lists more than 2 million clones, 90% to 97% occurring once. The sample comprised naive CD4+ T cells sorted from blood. Described subset: CD45RA+ positively selected. The chain has TRBV7-2 and TRBJ2-7; the D gene is possibly TRBD2 (5 bases). This clonotype originated in a man in his late teens or twenties in good health. The CDR3 is CASSLSGSYEQYF. CDR3 sequence (DNA): TGTGCCAGCAGCTTAAGCGGTTCCTACGAGCAGTACTTC.